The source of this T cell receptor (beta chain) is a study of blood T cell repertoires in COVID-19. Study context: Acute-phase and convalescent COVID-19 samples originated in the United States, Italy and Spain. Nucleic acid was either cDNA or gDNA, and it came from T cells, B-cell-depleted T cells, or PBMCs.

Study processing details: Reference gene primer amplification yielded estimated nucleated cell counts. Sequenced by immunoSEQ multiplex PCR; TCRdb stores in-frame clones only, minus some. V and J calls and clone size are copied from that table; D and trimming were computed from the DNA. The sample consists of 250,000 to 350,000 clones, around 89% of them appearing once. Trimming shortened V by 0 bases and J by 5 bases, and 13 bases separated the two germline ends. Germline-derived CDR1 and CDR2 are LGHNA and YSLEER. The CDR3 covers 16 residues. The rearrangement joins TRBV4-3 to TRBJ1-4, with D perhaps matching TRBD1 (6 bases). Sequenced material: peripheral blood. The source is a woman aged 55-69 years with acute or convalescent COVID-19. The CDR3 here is CASSQEPRQANEKLFF. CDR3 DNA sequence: TGCGCCAGCAGCCAAGAACCGCGACAGGCGAATGAAAAACTGTTTTTT.